These 19 T cell receptor beta chains were sequenced from one sample in a study of cytomegalovirus exposure and HLA in healthy donors. Primers included in the PCR were 60 Vbeta and 13 Jbeta primers. Profiled with immunoSEQ multiplex PCR; TCRdb holds only in-frame clones, not every one. The sample contains 70,000 to 95,000 clones, less than 65% of which appear only once. Specimen: PBMCs. The receptors here all came from a woman in her 30s in good health and CMV-seropositive.

This clone showed up just a few times. This chain joins TRBV14 and TRBJ2-5, with D perhaps TRBD1 (5 bases). Germline CDR1 is SGHDN and CDR2 is FVKESK. CDR3 size: 16 residues. The V gene lost 1 base and the J gene lost 1 base, with 13 bases spanning the gap. The CDR3 nucleotides read TGTGCCAGCAGCCAAGTGGGGCGGAGCCTCCAAGAGACCCAGTACTTC. Translated, it gives CASSQVGRSLQETQYF.

This clone appeared a few times. CDR3 amino acids: CASSSHRAGGNTIYF. CDR3 in DNA: TGTGCCAGTAGTAGCCACAGGGCTGGAGGAAACACCATATATTTT. This chain connects TRBV19 to TRBJ1-3; tentatively, D is TRBD1 (6 bases). The V gene's germline CDR1 is LNHDA and CDR2 SQIVND (reference sequence). CDR3 length: 15 amino acids. Deletions cut 4 bases from V and 4 bases from J, with 14 bases between.

This chain links TRBV15 with TRBJ1-4; D gene unclear. CDR1 is LNHNV, CDR2 YYDKDF, per germline (reference sequence). V was cut by 0 bases and J by 3 bases, with 11 bases left in between. The CDR3 extends over 16 amino acids. The CDR3: CATSRDLGAANEKLFF. CDR3 in DNA: TGTGCCACCAGCAGAGATCTGGGAGCGGCTAATGAAAAACTGTTTTTT.

The table lists this clone with a few counts. The V and J genes are TRBV27 and TRBJ2-5; D gene ambiguous. V gave up 0 bases and J gave up 2 bases, with 10 bases separating them. Per germline, CDR1 MNHEY and CDR2 SMNVEV (reference sequence). CDR3 length: 15 amino acids. The DNA of the CDR3 is TGTGCCAGCAGTTTATCGTACAGCCCTCAAGAGACCCAGTACTTC. Translating it yields CASSLSYSPQETQYF.

The V call is TRBV6-6, the J call TRBJ1-2, with 7 nucleotides matching TRBD1. This CDR3 spans 13 amino acids. J lost 6 bases, V lost 6 bases, and 7 bases had no gene match. Germline assignment: CDR1 MNHNY and CDR2 SVGAGI (reference sequence). DNA for the CDR3: TGTGCCAGCAGCCCCCCGGACAGGCATGGCTACACCTTC. Translated: CASSPPDRHGYTF.

This clone was observed a few times. The chain has TRBV9 and TRBJ1-1; D is possibly TRBD1 (6 bases). The CDR3 is made up of 13 amino acids. V was cut by 2 bases and J by 10 bases, with 15 bases left in between. Looked up from germline, CDR1 is SGDLS and CDR2 is YYNGEE. The CDR3 sequence is CASSVQGSEGAFF. The DNA of the CDR3 is TGTGCCAGCAGCGTCCAGGGGAGTGAAGGAGCTTTCTTT. Looking up the rest from reference TRBV9 and TRBJ1-1 gives the full variable domain: DSGVTQTPKHLITATGQRVTLRCSPRSGDLSVYWYQQSLDQGLQFLIQYYNGEERAKGNILERFSAQQFPDLHSELNLSSLELGDSALYFCASSVQGSEGAFFGQGTRLTVV.

The rearrangement joins TRBV21-1 to TRBJ2-7; the D segment call TRBD1 is taken from the table without a DNA check. TRBV21-1 is designated a pseudogene. This CDR3 has 16 residues. CDR3 sequence: CASSKIGPGQGREQYF. The CDR3 DNA reads TGTGCCAGCAGCAAAATAGGGCCGGGACAGGGGCGCGAGCAGTACTTC.

J is TRBJ1-1 and V is TRBV7-2; D call uncertain. V lost 1 base and J lost 2, with 8 bases in between. Germline assignment: CDR1 SGHTA and CDR2 FQGNSA. The CDR3 runs 14 residues. This chain's CDR3 is CASSLGAANTEAFF. The CDR3 nucleotides read TGTGCCAGCAGCTTAGGGGCTGCCAACACTGAAGCTTTCTTT.

The genes are TRBV2 and TRBJ1-5; a possible D gene is TRBD1 (6 bases). Trimming pared 6 bases from V and 5 bases from J, leaving 14 bases between. The CDR3 runs to 14 residues. The germline V gene encodes CDR1 SNHLY and CDR2 FYNNEI. This CDR3 is CASSFGQTYQPQHF. CDR3 coding DNA: TGTGCCAGCAGCTTTGGACAGACCTATCAGCCCCAGCATTTT. The variable domain in full, with the rest retrieved from reference TRBV2 and TRBJ1-5, is EPEVTQTPSHQVTQMGQEVILRCVPISNHLYFYWYRQILGQKVEFLVSFYNNEISEKSEIFDDQFSVERPDGSNFTLKIRSTKLEDSAMYFCASSFGQTYQPQHFGDGTRLSIL.

V usage is TRBV28 and J usage is TRBJ1-1; 10 nucleotides line up with TRBD1. Losses at the gene ends were 4 bases for V and 3 bases for J; bases not matched to a gene: 5. The CDR3 contains 15 residues. CDR1 and CDR2 from the germline V gene are MDHEN and SYDVKM. CDR3 sequence reads: CASSSPGQGYTEAFF. CDR3 nucleotides: TGTGCCAGCAGTTCCCCGGGACAGGGGTACACTGAAGCTTTCTTT.

This sequence joins TRBV12-5 and TRBJ2-7, with 8 bases aligning to TRBD2. CDR1 is LGHNT, CDR2 FRNRAP, per germline. V shed 5 bases, J shed 0 bases, and the junction held 12 bases outside the gene matches. This CDR3 has 17 residues. CDR3 coding DNA: TGTGCTAGTGGTATCACCAGACTAGCGAGGAGCTCCTACGAGCAGTACTTC. Its translation is CASGITRLARSSYEQYF.

This clone turned up a few times. This chain uses TRBV28 with TRBJ2-7, with D unclear. The CDR3 length is 12 residues. V was trimmed by 3 bases and J by 4 bases, leaving 7 bases between them. Germline values: CDR1 MDHEN, CDR2 SYDVKM. The DNA of the CDR3 is TGTGCCAGCAGTTTGTTAGCTTACGAGCAGTACTTC. It encodes CASSLLAYEQYF.

This clone appeared a few times. The V gene is TRBV18, the J gene TRBJ1-6, with TRBD1 matching 9 bases. The trim removed 0 bases at V and 8 bases at J, leaving 8 bases unmatched. The CDR3 is made up of 17 amino acids. CDR1 is KGHSH and CDR2 is LQKENI in the germline V gene. The DNA of the CDR3 is TGTGCCAGCTCACCACCGATTGGGACAGGGAAAGATTCACCCCTCCACTTT. Translating it yields CASSPPIGTGKDSPLHF.

The V call is TRBV10-3, the J call TRBJ1-2; TRBD1 might be the D (5 bases). Trimming cost V 3 bases and J 5 bases, with 7 bases left between them. The CDR3 spans 12 residues. CDR1 and CDR2 from the germline V gene are ENHRY and SYGVKD. CDR3 coding DNA: TGTGCCATCAGTGAAACAGGTTATGGCTACACCTTC. Its protein is CAISETGYGYTF.

To note about this clone: This CDR3 is also generated by other DNA sequences in the sample. V usage is TRBV5-1 and J usage is TRBJ1-5; D gene ambiguous. The CDR3 is made up of 15 amino acids. Per the germline V gene, CDR1 is SGHRS and CDR2 is YFSETQ. V gave up 1 base and J gave up 3 bases, with 11 bases separating them. CDR3 nucleotide sequence: TGCGCCAGCAGCTTGACGGGGAGTCCCAATCAGCCCCAGCATTTT. It codes for CASSLTGSPNQPQHF.

The chain uses TRBV7-9 and TRBJ2-2; the D is unclear. Germline V gene sequence: CDR1 SEHNR, CDR2 FQNEAQ (reference sequence). The CDR3 is 14 residues long. V lost 6 bases and J lost 0, with 8 bases in between. CDR3 loop: CASSTEANTGELFF. The CDR3 coding sequence is TGTGCCAGCAGTACAGAAGCGAACACCGGGGAGCTGTTTTTT.

This rearrangement joins TRBV9 to TRBJ1-5; D call uncertain. Germline loops: CDR1 SGDLS, CDR2 YYNGEE. There are 14 residues in the CDR3. The ends were cut back, 4 bases at V and 4 bases at J, with 12 bases in the middle. The CDR3 is CASSPRSDNQPQHF. In DNA, the CDR3 is TGTGCCAGCAGCCCCCGGAGTGATAATCAGCCCCAGCATTTT.

J is TRBJ2-1 and V is TRBV7-3; D might be TRBD2 (6 bases). This CDR3 region has 16 residues. The germline gives CDR1 SGHTA, CDR2 FQGTGA. The ends were cut back, 5 bases at V and 5 bases at J, with 19 bases in the middle. The CDR3 coding sequence is TGTGCCAGCAGCCAGCGGGCCATTGGGGTTAACAATGAGCAGTTCTTC. It encodes CASSQRAIGVNNEQFF.

This clone appeared a few times. This sequence joins TRBV2 and TRBJ2-7; D is unresolved. Germline CDR1 SNHLY, CDR2 FYNNEI. There are 12 residues in the CDR3. Trimming removed 2 bases from V and 5 bases from J, with 7 bases in between. The CDR3 sequence is CASSELLDEQYF. In nucleotides, the CDR3 is TGTGCCAGCAGTGAATTACTGGACGAGCAGTACTTC.